This T cell receptor beta chain was identified during a study of blood T cell repertoires in COVID-19. Repertoires were generated with immunoSEQ multiplex PCR, while TCRdb's copy carries only in-frame clones and drops some. The sample has some 370,000 clones; 89% are singletons. Germline CDR1 is MNHEY and CDR2 is SMNVEV (reference sequence). The CDR3 is 13 amino acids. V lost 6 bases and J lost 4, with 12 bases in between. The sequenced sample was peripheral blood. The TCR sequence derives from a man aged 40-55 years with acute or convalescent COVID-19. The J gene is TRBJ1-2, the V gene TRBV27, with D possibly matching TRBD1 (6 bases). The CDR3, as DNA: TGTGCCAGCAGAGTCAGGGGCTCCTATGGCTACACCTTC. Its translation is CASRVRGSYGYTF.